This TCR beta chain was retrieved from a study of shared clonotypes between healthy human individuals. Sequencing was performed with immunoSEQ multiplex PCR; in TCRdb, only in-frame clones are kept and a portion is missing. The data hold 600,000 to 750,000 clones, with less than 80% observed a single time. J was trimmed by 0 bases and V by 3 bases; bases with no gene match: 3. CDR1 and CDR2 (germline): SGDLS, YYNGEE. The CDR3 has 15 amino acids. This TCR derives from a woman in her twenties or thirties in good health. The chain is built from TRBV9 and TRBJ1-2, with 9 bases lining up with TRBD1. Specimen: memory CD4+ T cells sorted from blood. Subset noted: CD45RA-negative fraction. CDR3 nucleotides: TGTGCCAGCAGCGCTAGACAGGGGGCTAACTATGGCTACACCTTC. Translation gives CASSARQGANYGYTF.